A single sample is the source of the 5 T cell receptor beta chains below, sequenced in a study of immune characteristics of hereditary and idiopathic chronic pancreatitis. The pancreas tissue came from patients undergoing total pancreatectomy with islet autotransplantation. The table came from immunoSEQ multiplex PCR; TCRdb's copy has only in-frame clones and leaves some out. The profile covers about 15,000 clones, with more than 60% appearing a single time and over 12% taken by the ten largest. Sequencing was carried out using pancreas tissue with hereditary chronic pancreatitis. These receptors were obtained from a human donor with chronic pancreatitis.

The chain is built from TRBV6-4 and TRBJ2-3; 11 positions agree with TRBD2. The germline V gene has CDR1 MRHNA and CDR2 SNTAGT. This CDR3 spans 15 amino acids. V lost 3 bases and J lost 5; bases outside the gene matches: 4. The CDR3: CASSELAGVVDTQYF. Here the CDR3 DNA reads TGTGCCAGCAGTGAACTAGCGGGAGTGGTAGATACGCAGTATTTT.

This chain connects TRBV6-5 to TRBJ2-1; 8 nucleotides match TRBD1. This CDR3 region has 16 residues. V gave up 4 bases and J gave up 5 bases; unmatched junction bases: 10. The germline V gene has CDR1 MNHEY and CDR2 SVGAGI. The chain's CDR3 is CASSLRTGRANNEQFF. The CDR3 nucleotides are TGTGCCAGCAGTTTAAGGACAGGGCGAGCCAACAATGAGCAGTTCTTC.

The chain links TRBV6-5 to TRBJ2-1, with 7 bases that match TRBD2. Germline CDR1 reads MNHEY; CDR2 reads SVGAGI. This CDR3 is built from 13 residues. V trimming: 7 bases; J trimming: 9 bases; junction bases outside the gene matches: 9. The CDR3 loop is CASTGLGFGEQFF. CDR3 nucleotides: TGTGCCAGCACAGGACTAGGGTTTGGTGAGCAGTTCTTC.

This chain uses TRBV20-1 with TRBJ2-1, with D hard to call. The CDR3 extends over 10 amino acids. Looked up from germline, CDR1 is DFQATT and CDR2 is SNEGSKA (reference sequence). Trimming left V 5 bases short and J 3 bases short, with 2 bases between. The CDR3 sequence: CSAYYNEQFF. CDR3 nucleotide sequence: TGCAGTGCTTACTACAATGAGCAGTTCTTC.

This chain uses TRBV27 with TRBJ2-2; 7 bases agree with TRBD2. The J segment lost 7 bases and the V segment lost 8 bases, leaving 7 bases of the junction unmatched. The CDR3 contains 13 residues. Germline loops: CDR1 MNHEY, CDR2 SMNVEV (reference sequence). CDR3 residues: CASSYRGSGELFF. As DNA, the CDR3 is TGTGCCAGCTCCTACCGCGGGAGCGGGGAGCTGTTTTTT.